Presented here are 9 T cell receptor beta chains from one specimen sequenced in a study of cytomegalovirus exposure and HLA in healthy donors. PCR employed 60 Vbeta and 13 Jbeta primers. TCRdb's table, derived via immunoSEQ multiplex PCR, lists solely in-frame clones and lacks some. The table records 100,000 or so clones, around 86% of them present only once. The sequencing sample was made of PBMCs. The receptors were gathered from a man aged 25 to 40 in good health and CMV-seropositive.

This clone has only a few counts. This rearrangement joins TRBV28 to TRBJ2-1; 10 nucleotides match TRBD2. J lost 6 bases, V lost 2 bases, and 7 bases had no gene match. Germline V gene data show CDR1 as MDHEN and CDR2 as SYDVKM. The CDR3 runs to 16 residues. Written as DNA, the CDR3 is TGTGCCAGCAGTTTAGTCCTAGCGGGGGCCTTCAATGAGCAGTTCTTC. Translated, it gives CASSLVLAGAFNEQFF.

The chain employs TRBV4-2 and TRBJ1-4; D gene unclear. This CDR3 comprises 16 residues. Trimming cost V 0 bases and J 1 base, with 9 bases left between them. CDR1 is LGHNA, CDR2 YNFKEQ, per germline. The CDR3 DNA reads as TGTGCCAGCAGCCAAGACCCGGTTCAAACTAATGAAAAACTGTTTTTT. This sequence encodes CASSQDPVQTNEKLFF.

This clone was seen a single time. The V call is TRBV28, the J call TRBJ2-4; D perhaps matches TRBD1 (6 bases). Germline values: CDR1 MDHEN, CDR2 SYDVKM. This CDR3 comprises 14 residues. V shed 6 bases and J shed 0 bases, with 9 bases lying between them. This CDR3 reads CASSPQGAKNIQYF. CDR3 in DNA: TGTGCCAGCAGCCCACAGGGAGCCAAAAACATTCAGTACTTC.

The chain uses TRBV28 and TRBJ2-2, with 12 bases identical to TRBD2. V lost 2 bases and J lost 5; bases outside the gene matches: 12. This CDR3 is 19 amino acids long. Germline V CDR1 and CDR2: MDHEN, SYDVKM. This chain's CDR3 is CASSLGPSGGALGTGELFF. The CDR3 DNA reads TGTGCCAGCAGTTTAGGACCTAGCGGGGGGGCCTTAGGAACCGGGGAGCTGTTTTTT. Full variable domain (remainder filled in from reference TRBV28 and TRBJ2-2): DVKVTQSSRYLVKRTGEKVFLECVQDMDHENMFWYRQDPGLGLRLIYFSYDVKMKEKGDIPEGYSVSREKKERFSLILESASTNQTSMYLCASSLGPSGGALGTGELFFGEGSRLTVL.

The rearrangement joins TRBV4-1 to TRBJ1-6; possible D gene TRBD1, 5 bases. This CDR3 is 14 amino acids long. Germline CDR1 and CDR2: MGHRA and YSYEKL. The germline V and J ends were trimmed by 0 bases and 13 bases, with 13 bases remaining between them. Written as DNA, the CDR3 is TGCGCCAGCAGCCAAGATGCCAGGGCTAAGCCCCTCCACTTT. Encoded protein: CASSQDARAKPLHF.

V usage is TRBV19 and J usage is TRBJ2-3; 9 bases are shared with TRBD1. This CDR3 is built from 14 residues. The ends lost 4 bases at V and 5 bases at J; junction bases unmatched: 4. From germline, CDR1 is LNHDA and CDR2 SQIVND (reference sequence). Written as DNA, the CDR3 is TGTGCCAGTAGTAGACAGGGGGTAAGAGATACGCAGTATTTT. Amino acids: CASSRQGVRDTQYF.

CDR3 loop: CASSLGGQGRPQETQYF. CDR3 DNA: TGTGCCAGCAGCTTAGGAGGACAGGGTAGGCCCCAAGAGACCCAGTACTTC. The chain has TRBV5-6 and TRBJ2-5; 8 positions match TRBD1. V shed 2 bases, J shed 1 base, and the junction held 10 bases outside the gene matches. The CDR3 has 17 amino acids. The germline V gene encodes CDR1 SGHDT and CDR2 YYEEEE.

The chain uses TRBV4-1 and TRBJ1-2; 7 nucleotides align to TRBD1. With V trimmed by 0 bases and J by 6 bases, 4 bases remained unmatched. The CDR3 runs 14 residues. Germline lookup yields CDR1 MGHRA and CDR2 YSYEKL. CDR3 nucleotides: TGCGCCAGCAGCCAAGACCAGGGGGTCCATGGCTACACCTTC. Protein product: CASSQDQGVHGYTF.

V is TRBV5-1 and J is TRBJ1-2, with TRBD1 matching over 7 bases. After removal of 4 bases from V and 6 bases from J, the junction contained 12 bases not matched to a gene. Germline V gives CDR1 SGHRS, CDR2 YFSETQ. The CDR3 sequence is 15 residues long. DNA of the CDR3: TGCGCCAGCAGCATGGAAGTCGGCAGGGGGAATGGCTACACCTTC. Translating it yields CASSMEVGRGNGYTF. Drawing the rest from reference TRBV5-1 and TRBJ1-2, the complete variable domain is KAGVTQTPRYLIKTRGQQVTLSCSPISGHRSVSWYQQTPGQGLQFLFEYFSETQRNKGNFPGRFSGRQFSNSRSEMNVSTLELGDSALYLCASSMEVGRGNGYTFGSGTRLTVV.